This is a list of T cell receptor beta chains from one sample in a study of cytomegalovirus exposure and HLA in healthy donors. Only in-frame clones appear in the TCRdb table, and some are missing; sequencing was by immunoSEQ multiplex PCR. The data show 100,000 or so clones, more than 60% seen once. The sequenced sample consisted of PBMCs. These receptors were collected from a woman between 18 and 29 years old in good health and CMV-seropositive. Both conserved end residues are part of each CDR3. The D gene is left open where the match is weak. Clone size, where shown, is once, few, many, or a class for clones that have expanded.

v_gene: TRBV4-1; j_gene: TRBJ1-1; d_gene: -; abundance: -; CDR3nt: TGCGCCAGCAGCCAAGCACATACGAACACTGAAGCTTTCTTT; CDR3aa: CASSQAHTNTEAFF
v_gene: TRBV7-9; j_gene: TRBJ1-6; d_gene: -; abundance: many; CDR3nt: TGTGCCAGCAGCTTAGCCACGGGCAGGGGCACCTATAATTCACCCCTCCACTTT; CDR3aa: CASSLATGRGTYNSPLHF
v_gene: TRBV27; j_gene: TRBJ2-7; d_gene: -; abundance: few; CDR3nt: TGTGCCAGCAGACAGGGCACAACTTCCTACGAGCAGTACTTC; CDR3aa: CASRQGTTSYEQYF
v_gene: TRBV5-1; j_gene: TRBJ2-1; d_gene: -; abundance: few; CDR3nt: TGCGCCAGCAGCTACGAGAACTTGAGGTACAATGAGCAGTTCTTC; CDR3aa: CASSYENLRYNEQFF
v_gene: TRBV4-3; j_gene: TRBJ2-3; d_gene: TRBD2; abundance: -; CDR3nt: TGCGCCAGCAGCCAAGACTCAGTCGGTAGCGGGGATACGCAGTATTTT; CDR3aa: CASSQDSVGSGDTQYF
v_gene: TRBV5-4; j_gene: TRBJ2-7; d_gene: TRBD1; abundance: few; CDR3nt: TGTGCCAGCAGCTCGGGACAGGGCCCCTACGAGCAGTACTTC; CDR3aa: CASSSGQGPYEQYF
v_gene: TRBV19; j_gene: TRBJ2-7; d_gene: TRBD1; abundance: -; CDR3nt: TGTGCCAGTAGTATACTTCCGGGACAGGGGTCCTACGAGCAGTACTTC; CDR3aa: CASSILPGQGSYEQYF
v_gene: TRBV10-3; j_gene: TRBJ2-2; d_gene: TRBD2; abundance: -; CDR3nt: TGTGCCGCCGGGGGGGGGAACACCGGGGAGCTGTTTTTT; CDR3aa: CAAGGGNTGELFF
v_gene: TRBV4-2; j_gene: TRBJ2-2; d_gene: TRBD2; abundance: -; CDR3nt: TGTGCCAGCAGCCAAGCAGCGGGAGGGTTCAGCGGGGAGCTGTTTTTT; CDR3aa: CASSQAAGGFSGELFF
v_gene: TRBV4-3; j_gene: TRBJ2-3; d_gene: -; abundance: -; CDR3nt: TGCGCCAGCAGCCCTAGGCATGGAGGGCGAGATACGCAGTATTTT; CDR3aa: CASSPRHGGRDTQYF
v_gene: TRBV9; j_gene: TRBJ2-7; d_gene: -; abundance: -; CDR3nt: TGTGCCAGCAGCATTGGACACTCCTACGAGCAGTACTTC; CDR3aa: CASSIGHSYEQYF
v_gene: TRBV27; j_gene: TRBJ2-1; d_gene: TRBD2; abundance: -; CDR3nt: TGTGCCAGCAGCCTTACCTCCTCGGGACTAGCGCCCTACAATGAGCAGTTCTTC; CDR3aa: CASSLTSSGLAPYNEQFF
v_gene: TRBV7-6; j_gene: TRBJ2-6; d_gene: TRBD2; abundance: -; CDR3nt: TGTGCCAGCAGCTCGGGACTAGCGGGCGCTGGGGCCAACGTCCTGACTTTC; CDR3aa: CASSSGLAGAGANVLTF
v_gene: TRBV4-1; j_gene: TRBJ1-3; d_gene: TRBD1; abundance: medium-sized; CDR3nt: TGCGCCAGCAGCCAAAGACAGGGTCCCGGAAACACCATATATTTT; CDR3aa: CASSQRQGPGNTIYF
v_gene: TRBV2; j_gene: TRBJ1-1; d_gene: TRBD1; abundance: -; CDR3nt: TGTGCCAGCAGGGGGGCTACAGGGGGGTTAGGTGAAGCTTTCTTT; CDR3aa: CASRGATGGLGEAFF
v_gene: TRBV19; j_gene: TRBJ1-3; d_gene: -; abundance: -; CDR3nt: TGTGCCAGTATCCCTAGCCACTCTGGAAACACCATATATTTT; CDR3aa: CASIPSHSGNTIYF
v_gene: TRBV10-3; j_gene: TRBJ2-7; d_gene: TRBD2; abundance: once; CDR3nt: TGTGCCATCAGTGAGTCGAATCCTAGCGGGTACGAGCAGTACTTC; CDR3aa: CAISESNPSGYEQYF
v_gene: TRBV6-1; j_gene: TRBJ2-7; d_gene: -; abundance: -; CDR3nt: TGTGCCAGCACCGTGATCACAACGTCCTACGAGCAGTACTTC; CDR3aa: CASTVITTSYEQYF
v_gene: TRBV2; j_gene: TRBJ2-5; d_gene: TRBD1; abundance: -; CDR3nt: TGTGCCAGCTTGCGGACAGGGCTTGCCAAAGAGACCCAGTACTTC; CDR3aa: CASLRTGLAKETQYF
v_gene: TRBV19; j_gene: TRBJ2-5; d_gene: TRBD1; abundance: few; CDR3nt: TGTGCCTGCACAGGGGGAGAGACCCAGTACTTC; CDR3aa: CACTGGETQYF
v_gene: TRBV9; j_gene: TRBJ1-1; d_gene: TRBD1; abundance: -; CDR3nt: TGTGCCAGCAGCGGTTTTGACAGGGTTTCAGACACTGAAGCTTTCTTT; CDR3aa: CASSGFDRVSDTEAFF
v_gene: TRBV6-4; j_gene: TRBJ2-1; d_gene: -; abundance: -; CDR3nt: TGTGCCAGCAGTGACTCGGGGACAAATGAGCAGTTCTTC; CDR3aa: CASSDSGTNEQFF
v_gene: TRBV28; j_gene: TRBJ2-4; d_gene: -; abundance: few; CDR3nt: TGTGCCAGCGGAGGGGGCGCGCCCAAAAACATTCAGTACTTC; CDR3aa: CASGGGAPKNIQYF
v_gene: TRBV7-3; j_gene: TRBJ2-7; d_gene: -; abundance: -; CDR3nt: TGTGCCAGCAGCTTGGGGTGTTGGAGGGGCATCGGAAGCTGCGAGCAGTACTTC; CDR3aa: CASSLGCWRGIGSCEQYF